This T cell receptor (beta chain) originates from a study of T cell repertoires in cytomegalovirus infection. Study in general: Signatures in public TCR beta sequences pointed to both CMV infection and matching HLA type. Points from the study as a whole: HLA-C-restricted CMV clonotypes gave the most frequent clonotype in two of eight donors. The study identified carriers of CMV plus the relevant HLA from cumulative public TCR beta family frequency.

This clonotype was recorded a few times. The antigen is unknown. TCRdb recomputed calls from the reads with MiXCR, one row per CDR3 protein. The table records some 97,000 distinct CDR3 sequences, under 25% of them present only once. Trimming took off 3 bases at V and 0 bases at J, with 9 bases between the two ends. This CDR3 spans 14 amino acids. Germline lookup yields CDR1 MDHEN and CDR2 SYDVKM. The TCR was taken from a human donor in good health (CMV status not recorded). Some clones in this sample may be carry-over from other donors' samples. The chain joins TRBV28 to TRBJ2-7; D is ambiguous. Sequenced sample: CD8+ T cells from PBMCs. CDR3 sequence reads: CASSFLSASYEQYF. DNA for the CDR3: TGTGCCAGCAGTTTTTTATCGGCCTCCTACGAGCAGTACTTC.